These 31 T cell receptor beta chains were all obtained from the same sample, sequenced in a study of T cells in Graves' hyperthyroidism and ophthalmopathy. Amplification yielded TCR beta CDR3 regions, with RNA transcripts as the source. HTBI primers were used for first-round RT-PCR of the TCR CDR3. TCRdb passed the multiplex PCR reads through MiXCR, listing each CDR3 protein once. The table records over 400,000 distinct CDR3 sequences, about 15% of them present only once. Source material: blood. These TCRs come from a man between 18 and 29 years old with Graves' ophthalmopathy.

The chain recombines TRBV9 with TRBJ2-1, with TRBD2 matching over 8 bases. Germline V lookup: CDR1 SGDLS, CDR2 YYNGEE. V shed 2 bases, J shed 7 bases, and the junction held 11 bases outside the gene matches. This CDR3 is built from 16 residues. CDR3 coding DNA: TGTGCCAGCAGCGTGGAAAGCGGGAGCGACGTTAATGAGCAGTTCTTC. Translated: CASSVESGSDVNEQFF.

The sample holds many counts of this clonotype. The rearrangement joins TRBV29-1 to TRBJ2-1; 7 bases map to TRBD2. Trimming removed 6 bases from V and 9 bases from J; junction bases left unmatched: 5. The CDR3 runs to 11 residues. Germline assignment: CDR1 SQVTM and CDR2 ANQGSEA. CDR3 amino acids: CSVREGAEQFF. The CDR3 nucleotides read TGCAGCGTGAGGGAGGGCGCTGAGCAGTTCTTC.

The chain employs TRBV7-9 and TRBJ2-3; D call uncertain. V lost 5 bases, J lost 2 bases, and 23 bases lay in between. CDR1 SEHNR and CDR2 FQNEAQ come from the germline V gene (reference sequence). CDR3 size: 18 residues. The CDR3 nucleotides read TGTGCCAGCAGCCCAGTGGGTGGCAACCCCTGGCCCACAGATACGCAGTATTTT. Protein: CASSPVGGNPWPTDTQYF.

The V gene is TRBV7-9, the J gene TRBJ1-2, with 8 nucleotides matching TRBD1. Germline assignment: CDR1 SEHNR and CDR2 FQNEAQ (reference sequence). The J segment lost 4 bases and the V segment lost 5 bases, leaving 9 bases of the junction unmatched. The CDR3 is 15 amino acids. The chain's CDR3 is CASSHMDRVPYGYTF. DNA for the CDR3: TGTGCCAGCAGCCACATGGACAGGGTTCCCTATGGCTACACCTTC.

The table lists this clonotype with a few counts. The chain uses TRBV6-1 and TRBJ2-7, with 7 bases that match TRBD1. With V trimmed by 6 bases and J by 3 bases, 8 bases remained unmatched. The CDR3 runs 14 residues. Germline V gene lookup returns CDR1 MNHNS and CDR2 SASEGT. DNA of the CDR3: TGTGCCAGCAGCGGGACAGACTTCTTCTACGAGCAGTACTTC. Protein sequence: CASSGTDFFYEQYF.

Points on this clonotype: Since a much larger clone is just one base distant, this may be a read error. V is TRBV29-1 and J is TRBJ2-1; TRBD1 matches 10 bases. CDR1 is SQVTM, CDR2 ANQGSEA, per germline. The CDR3 runs to 15 residues. V lost 4 bases and J lost 3; bases outside the gene matches: 6. CDR3 in DNA: TGCAGCGTTGCGACCGGGACAGGGGTCTACAATGAGCAGTTCTTC. It is translated as CSVATGTGVYNEQFF.

There are many counts of this clonotype. The rearrangement links TRBV12-3 or TRBV12-4 to TRBJ2-1; 9 positions match TRBD2. The CDR3 length is 17 residues. Trimming removed 5 bases from V and 2 bases from J; junction bases left unmatched: 10. The CDR3, as DNA: TGTGCCAGCAGTACCTCCGCGGGGGGGCCCGCCTACAATGAGCAGTTCTTC. Residues: CASSTSAGGPAYNEQFF.

The V call is TRBV7-9, the J call TRBJ2-2; unclear D gene. Germline V gene data show CDR1 as SEHNR and CDR2 as FQNEAQ (reference sequence). The CDR3 contains 12 residues. V was clipped by 5 bases and J by 7 bases, with 8 bases between them. The DNA of the CDR3 is TGTGCCAGCAGCCCAGTGGTCGGGGAGCTGTTTTTT. Its protein product is CASSPVVGELFF. The variable domain in full, with the rest retrieved from reference TRBV7-9 and TRBJ2-2, is DTGVSQNPRHKITKRGQNVTFRCDPISEHNRLYWYRQTLGQGPEFLTYFQNEAQLEKSRLLSDRFSAERPKGSFSTLEIQRTEQGDSAMYLCASSPVVGELFFGEGSRLTVL.

This clonotype was counted many times. The V call is TRBV11-3, the J call TRBJ2-7; no firm D call. This CDR3 has 14 amino acids. Germline values: CDR1 SGHNT, CDR2 YENEEA. Trimming took 0 bases from V and 4 from J, leaving 10 bases between them. CDR3 sequence reads: CASSLDYPGYEQYF. The CDR3 DNA reads TGTGCCAGCAGCTTAGATTACCCGGGTTACGAGCAGTACTTC.

This clonotype was counted at least ten times. This chain joins TRBV6-1 and TRBJ2-1; TRBD2 agrees at 13 bases. The J segment lost 8 bases and the V segment lost 2 bases, leaving 3 bases of the junction unmatched. The CDR3 length is 15 residues. Germline V gene sequence: CDR1 MNHNS, CDR2 SASEGT. CDR3 in amino acids: CASSETSGGAHEQFF. The CDR3 bases are TGTGCCAGCAGTGAAACTAGCGGGGGGGCCCATGAGCAGTTCTTC.

This clonotype has at least ten counts. The chain recombines TRBV6-1 with TRBJ1-2; 7 bases fit TRBD1. V was clipped by 5 bases and J by 0 bases; unmatched bases: 6. The CDR3 extends over 15 amino acids. The V gene's germline CDR1 is MNHNS and CDR2 SASEGT. DNA of the CDR3: TGTGCCAGCAGTCCGTACAGGGGCGCTAACTATGGCTACACCTTC. The encoded protein is CASSPYRGANYGYTF.

This clonotype was detected many times. The J gene is TRBJ2-3, the V gene TRBV28, with 12 bases aligning to TRBD2. This CDR3 has 15 amino acids. CDR1 is MDHEN, CDR2 SYDVKM, per germline. After removal of 7 bases from V and 6 bases from J, the junction contained 8 bases not matched to a gene. The CDR3 DNA reads as TGTGCCAGCACGGAACTAGCGGGAGGCCGGGATACGCAGTATTTT. This encodes CASTELAGGRDTQYF. The whole variable domain, filled in from reference TRBV28 and TRBJ2-3, reads DVKVTQSSRYLVKRTGEKVFLECVQDMDHENMFWYRQDPGLGLRLIYFSYDVKMKEKGDIPEGYSVSREKKERFSLILESASTNQTSMYLCASTELAGGRDTQYFGPGTRLTVL.

This clonotype was counted ten times or more. The rearrangement uses TRBV7-9 and TRBJ2-4; 9 bases align to TRBD1. Germline CDR1 is SEHNR and CDR2 is FQNEAQ (reference sequence). J was trimmed by 2 bases and V by 0 bases; bases with no gene match: 2. The CDR3 totals 16 residues. The CDR3 is CASSLAGQGPKNIQYF. The CDR3 nucleotides read TGTGCCAGCAGCTTAGCGGGACAGGGTCCCAAAAACATTCAGTACTTC.

This chain uses TRBV10-3 with TRBJ1-4; 7 bases align to TRBD1. Germline V gives CDR1 ENHRY, CDR2 SYGVKD. V was pared by 4 bases and J by 7 bases, with 9 bases of the junction left unmatched. CDR3 length equals 15 residues. CDR3 nucleotide sequence: TGTGCCATCAGTGCTGGAACAGGGGAGGGTGAAAAACTGTTTTTT. This translates into CAISAGTGEGEKLFF.

This clonotype was observed a few times. The CDR3 region has the DNA TGTGCCAGCTCACCAGGACAGGGTGCCCAAGAGACCCAGTACTTC. As protein: CASSPGQGAQETQYF. The chain has TRBV18 and TRBJ2-5, with TRBD1 identical over 8 bases. Per the germline V gene, CDR1 is KGHSH and CDR2 is LQKENI. J gave up 1 base and V 2 bases, and 3 bases lay outside the gene matches. This CDR3 comprises 15 residues. Based on the CDR3 plus reference TRBV18 and TRBJ2-5, the full variable domain is NAGVMQNPRHLVRRRGQEARLRCSPMKGHSHVYWYRQLPEEGLKFMVYLQKENIIDESGMPKERFSAEFPKEGPSILRIQQVVRGDSAAYFCASSPGQGAQETQYFGPGTRLLVL.

This clonotype was observed at least ten times. V is TRBV7-2 and J is TRBJ2-1; D call uncertain. The CDR3 contains 13 residues. V lost 5 bases to trimming and J lost 5 bases, with 10 bases between them. Germline V CDR1 and CDR2: SGHTA, FQGNSA. The CDR3 DNA follows: TGTGCCAGCAGCACCGAGAAGCACAATGAGCAGTTCTTC. As protein: CASSTEKHNEQFF.

This clonotype was seen repeatedly, ten times or more. V usage is TRBV12-3 or TRBV12-4 and J usage is TRBJ2-7, with D perhaps matching TRBD1 (6 bases). The CDR3 extends over 18 amino acids. V gave up 3 bases and J gave up 2 bases, with 23 bases separating them. DNA for the CDR3: TGTGCCAGCAGTTTGCCCACAGGGATCCTGAAGCCAACCTACGAGCAGTACTTC. Its translation is CASSLPTGILKPTYEQYF.

In regard to this clonotype: This clone may be a read error of a much larger clone one base away. The CDR3 protein is CTSSEGLKETQYF. In DNA, the CDR3 is TGTACCAGCAGTGAGGGCTTAAAAGAGACCCAGTACTTC. The rearrangement links TRBV6-1 to TRBJ2-5, with TRBD2 as a possible D gene (5 bases). There are 13 residues in the CDR3. Germline CDR1 reads MNHNS; CDR2 reads SASEGT.

Only a few counts were recorded for this clonotype. The chain has TRBV15 and TRBJ2-3; 8 positions agree with TRBD1. J gave up 5 bases and V 4 bases, and 5 bases lay outside the gene matches. Germline V gene sequence: CDR1 LNHNV, CDR2 YYDKDF (reference sequence). This CDR3 spans 14 amino acids. The CDR3 coding sequence is TGTGCCACCAGCACCAACGGACAGGGAGATACGCAGTATTTT. Translated: CATSTNGQGDTQYF.

This clonotype occurred once. This chain uses TRBV5-5 with TRBJ2-2; possible D gene TRBD2, 6 bases. Trimming pared 7 bases from V and 6 bases from J, leaving 10 bases between. Per germline, CDR1 SGHKS and CDR2 YYEKEE (reference sequence). The CDR3 has 12 amino acids. The CDR3: CASGDSSGELFF. CDR3 coding DNA: TGTGCCAGCGGGGACTCATCCGGGGAGCTGTTTTTT.

This clonotype showed up just a few times. V is TRBV5-1 and J is TRBJ1-3; weak D call: TRBD1 (6 bases). CDR1 and CDR2 from the germline V gene are SGHRS and YFSETQ. With 5 bases removed from V and 3 bases from J, the gap between germline ends came to 9 bases. The length of the CDR3 is 13 residues. The CDR3 DNA reads as TGCGCCAGCAGTCAGGGGTATGGAAACACCATATATTTT. It is translated as CASSQGYGNTIYF.

This clonotype was seen repeatedly, ten times or more. The chain links TRBV2 to TRBJ2-3; 12 nucleotides match TRBD2. V was pared by 7 bases and J by 0 bases, with 5 bases of the junction left unmatched. Germline CDR1 reads SNHLY; CDR2 reads FYNNEI. This CDR3 region has 16 residues. The CDR3 sequence: CASKLGTSGSTDTQYF. The CDR3 bases are TGTGCCAGCAAACTCGGGACTAGCGGGAGCACAGATACGCAGTATTTT. Combining the CDR3 with reference TRBV2 and TRBJ2-3 gives the whole variable domain EPEVTQTPSHQVTQMGQEVILRCVPISNHLYFYWYRQILGQKVEFLVSFYNNEISEKSEIFDDQFSVERPDGSNFTLKIRSTKLEDSAMYFCASKLGTSGSTDTQYFGPGTRLTVL.

This clonotype showed up many times. The V call is TRBV5-1, the J call TRBJ1-1, with D possibly being TRBD1 (6 bases). V was pared by 4 bases and J by 4 bases, with 17 bases between. The germline V gene has CDR1 SGHRS and CDR2 YFSETQ. The CDR3 totals 15 residues. CDR3 loop: CASSPKGGSPTEAFF. The DNA for the CDR3 is TGCGCCAGCAGCCCCAAGGGGGGGTCCCCCACTGAAGCTTTCTTT.

This clonotype was counted many times. V and J are TRBV20-1 and TRBJ1-2, with a possible D match to TRBD1 (6 bases). The CDR3 has 14 residues. CDR1 and CDR2 (germline): DFQATT, SNEGSKA (reference sequence). With 6 bases removed from V and 4 bases from J, the gap between germline ends came to 18 bases. The CDR3 DNA is TGCAGTGCGAAAGGAGCCGGGGGCGGCTATGGCTACACCTTC. Its protein is CSAKGAGGGYGYTF.

This clonotype was observed at least ten times. This chain joins TRBV12-3 or TRBV12-4 and TRBJ2-1; tentative D call: TRBD2 (5 bases). Trimming took 6 bases from V and 0 from J, leaving 9 bases between them. This CDR3 has 14 amino acids. The CDR3 loop reads CASRLEGSYNEQFF. CDR3 DNA sequence: TGTGCCAGCAGACTAGAGGGCTCCTACAATGAGCAGTTCTTC.

The chain couples TRBV27 to TRBJ2-3; 9 bases map to TRBD1. V shed 0 bases and J 5 bases; nucleotides not matched to a gene: 6. The CDR3 runs 16 residues. Germline assignment: CDR1 MNHEY and CDR2 SMNVEV (reference sequence). CDR3 in amino acids: CASSLSTGGYGDTQYF. In nucleotides, the CDR3 is TGTGCCAGCAGTTTATCCACAGGGGGCTATGGAGATACGCAGTATTTT.

This chain links TRBV15 with TRBJ1-1; D is unresolved. Per germline, CDR1 LNHNV and CDR2 YYDKDF (reference sequence). The CDR3 is 14 amino acids. V was cut by 0 bases and J by 1 base, with 6 bases left in between. The CDR3 DNA reads as TGTGCCACCAGCAGAGAACGGAGGAACACTGAAGCTTTCTTT. This sequence encodes CATSRERRNTEAFF.

This clonotype was found many times. V is TRBV20-1 and J is TRBJ2-5; a weak D match, TRBD2 (6 bases). V lost 5 bases and J 4 bases, leaving 8 bases between the germline ends. This CDR3 region has 11 residues. Germline lookup yields CDR1 DFQATT and CDR2 SNEGSKA (reference sequence). The DNA for the CDR3 is TGCAGTGCTGGGACTTTAGAGACCCAGTACTTC. It yields the protein CSAGTLETQYF.

In this sample, this clonotype turned up many times. V usage is TRBV2 and J usage is TRBJ2-7, with TRBD2 matching over 8 bases. J lost 3 bases, V lost 1 base, and 5 bases had no gene match. The CDR3 runs to 15 residues. In germline, CDR1 is SNHLY, CDR2 FYNNEI. The CDR3 DNA sequence: TGTGCCAGCAGTGAAGACGGGGGGGGATTCTACGAGCAGTACTTC. Protein product: CASSEDGGGFYEQYF. The full variable domain, in which reference TRBV2 and TRBJ2-7 provide the parts outside the CDR3, is EPEVTQTPSHQVTQMGQEVILRCVPISNHLYFYWYRQILGQKVEFLVSFYNNEISEKSEIFDDQFSVERPDGSNFTLKIRSTKLEDSAMYFCASSEDGGGFYEQYFGPGTRLTVT.

This clonotype appeared many times. The rearrangement joins TRBV2 to TRBJ2-7, with D maybe TRBD1 (5 bases). V lost 2 bases and J 0 bases, leaving 8 bases between the germline ends. CDR3 length: 14 amino acids. Germline CDR1 is SNHLY and CDR2 is FYNNEI. The DNA of the CDR3 is TGTGCCAGCAGTGAATTGGGGCCCTCCTACGAGCAGTACTTC. It is translated as CASSELGPSYEQYF.

Worth noting for this clonotype: Just one base apart from a much larger clone, this may be a read error. The chain is built from TRBV6-1 and TRBJ2-3, with D unclear. The germline V gene encodes CDR1 MNHNS and CDR2 SASEGT. CDR3 size: 16 residues. Trimming stripped 5 bases from V and 0 bases from J, with 15 bases between. CDR3: CASSPRPTDSTDTQYF. CDR3 in DNA: TGTGCCAGCAGTCCCAGGCCGACGGATAGCACAGATACGCAGTATTTT.